These 17 T cell receptor beta chains share one sample of origin, sequenced in a study of shared clonotypes between healthy human individuals. CD45RO-negative, CCR7-positively selected cells formed the naive CD8 fraction, excluding terminally differentiated effector memory CD45RA+ cells. TCRdb's copy holds only in-frame clones and misses some; the assay was immunoSEQ multiplex PCR. The table records over 2 million clones, roughly 94% of them present only once. Sequenced input: naive CD8+ T cells sorted from blood. These receptors all come from a man between 18 and 35 years old in good health.

This chain joins TRBV29-1 and TRBJ2-1; TRBD2 agrees at 9 bases. Germline CDR1 reads SQVTM; CDR2 reads ANQGSEA. CDR3 length: 17 residues. The V gene end was trimmed by 6 bases and the J gene end by 4 bases; junction bases not matched to a gene: 16. The CDR3 spells CSVAGGAIAGRYNEQFF. The CDR3 coding sequence is TGCAGCGTAGCGGGAGGTGCGATAGCGGGAAGATACAATGAGCAGTTCTTC.

The chain has TRBV30 and TRBJ2-2; 10 positions agree with TRBD1. The length of the CDR3 is 17 residues. V shed 0 bases and J 3 bases; nucleotides not matched to a gene: 7. Germline loops: CDR1 GTSNPN, CDR2 SVGIG (reference sequence). This CDR3 is CAWSVLPGTGDTGELFF. CDR3 nucleotide sequence: TGTGCCTGGAGTGTCTTGCCCGGGACAGGGGACACCGGGGAGCTGTTTTTT.

This CDR3 is CASSLGWSQETQYF. As DNA, the CDR3 is TGCGCCAGCAGCTTGGGATGGAGCCAAGAGACCCAGTACTTC. The rearrangement links TRBV5-1 to TRBJ2-5; no definite D call. There are 14 residues in the CDR3. Trimming removed 0 bases at V and 1 base at J, with 7 bases between. Germline V gene sequence: CDR1 SGHRS, CDR2 YFSETQ.

This clone was seen only a few times. The same CDR3 also results from other DNA sequences found in this sample. V and J are TRBV6-5 and TRBJ1-6; D uncertain. CDR3 length: 12 residues. Germline V CDR1 and CDR2: MNHEY, SVGAGI. V was clipped by 5 bases and J by 6 bases, with 5 bases between them. As DNA, the CDR3 is TGTGCCAGCAGTCTGGGTAATTCACCCCTCCACTTT. Its protein product is CASSLGNSPLHF.

The chain is built from TRBV27 and TRBJ2-1, with 7 nucleotides matching TRBD2. Trimming took 4 bases from V and 3 from J; bases not matched to a gene: 9. The CDR3 runs to 16 residues. Germline loops: CDR1 MNHEY, CDR2 SMNVEV (reference sequence). Here the CDR3 reads CASSSSAGVFYNEQFF. In DNA form, the CDR3 reads TGTGCCAGCAGTTCATCCGCGGGGGTATTCTACAATGAGCAGTTCTTC.

The V and J genes are TRBV2 and TRBJ1-5; a possible D gene is TRBD1 (5 bases). The CDR3 spans 15 residues. The V and J ends lost 1 base and 5 bases respectively, with 12 bases between them. CDR1 is SNHLY and CDR2 is FYNNEI in the germline V gene. The CDR3 DNA is TGTGCCAGCAGTGAAGACAGGTGGATGGATCAGCCCCAGCATTTT. Translating gives CASSEDRWMDQPQHF.

V and J are TRBV7-9 and TRBJ2-6; D is perhaps TRBD1 or TRBD2 (6 bases each). CDR3 length: 13 amino acids. The germline CDR1 and CDR2 sequences are SEHNR and FQNEAQ (reference sequence). V was shortened by 9 bases and J by 2 bases, with 8 bases between the two germline ends. In DNA form, the CDR3 reads TGTGCCAGTGGGGGGCCTGGGGCCAACGTCCTGACTTTC. This gives the protein CASGGPGANVLTF.

The V call is TRBV5-4, the J call TRBJ1-6; possibly TRBD1 for D (6 bases). The CDR3 is made up of 17 amino acids. Trimming removed 4 bases at V and 5 bases at J, with 19 bases between. Germline V gene data show CDR1 as SGHNT and CDR2 as YYREEE (reference sequence). The CDR3: CASSASLGGWNNSPLHF. CDR3 bases: TGTGCCAGCAGCGCCTCCCTAGGGGGTTGGAATAATTCACCCCTCCACTTT.

The chain combines TRBV25-1 with TRBJ2-7, with 9 bases fitting TRBD2. This CDR3 is 14 amino acids long. The V segment lost 10 bases and the J segment 7 bases; nucleotides outside the gene matches: 14. Germline V gene data show CDR1 as MGHDK and CDR2 as SYGVNS. CDR3 sequence: CAISEAGGPGEQYF. CDR3 DNA: TGTGCCATAAGTGAGGCGGGAGGGCCGGGGGAGCAGTACTTC.

The chain uses TRBV9 and TRBJ1-6, with 10 bases identical to TRBD1. With 4 bases clipped from V and 6 bases from J, the junction kept 10 bases outside the gene matches. Germline V gene sequence: CDR1 SGDLS, CDR2 YYNGEE. The CDR3 totals 17 residues. The CDR3 protein is CASSSTGGTGANSPLHF. Written as DNA, the CDR3 is TGTGCCAGCAGCTCCACCGGGGGGACAGGGGCTAATTCACCCCTCCACTTT. Combining the CDR3 with reference TRBV9 and TRBJ1-6 gives the whole variable domain DSGVTQTPKHLITATGQRVTLRCSPRSGDLSVYWYQQSLDQGLQFLIQYYNGEERAKGNILERFSAQQFPDLHSELNLSSLELGDSALYFCASSSTGGTGANSPLHFGNGTRLTVT.

The chain is built from TRBV2 and TRBJ1-2; D is perhaps TRBD1 (6 bases). The CDR3 loop spans 14 amino acids. Looked up from germline, CDR1 is SNHLY and CDR2 is FYNNEI. Trimming pared 6 bases from V and 3 bases from J, leaving 14 bases between. The CDR3 DNA follows: TGTGCCAGCAGAAGTTCCGGGGGCGACTATGGCTACACCTTC. Translating gives CASRSSGGDYGYTF. Filled out from reference TRBV2 and TRBJ1-2, the complete variable domain reads EPEVTQTPSHQVTQMGQEVILRCVPISNHLYFYWYRQILGQKVEFLVSFYNNEISEKSEIFDDQFSVERPDGSNFTLKIRSTKLEDSAMYFCASRSSGGDYGYTFGSGTRLTVV.

The table lists this clone with a count of one. The same CDR3 can be traced to other DNA sequences in this sample. V gene TRBV6-1 combines with J gene TRBJ1-2, with 8 bases lining up with TRBD1. V gave up 1 base and J gave up 4 bases; unmatched junction bases: 2. CDR3 length: 14 residues. Germline V gene sequence: CDR1 MNHNS, CDR2 SASEGT. The CDR3 here is CASSEVGTGYGYTF. The CDR3 DNA sequence: TGTGCCAGCAGTGAAGTTGGGACAGGCTATGGCTACACCTTC.

V is TRBV7-9 and J is TRBJ2-7; 12 nucleotides align to TRBD2. Germline V CDR1 and CDR2: SEHNR, FQNEAQ (reference sequence). J gave up 4 bases and V 1 base, and 8 bases lay outside the gene matches. The CDR3 has 17 residues. CDR3 DNA: TGTGCCAGCAGCTTAGGGGAGAGGACTAGCGGGGAGTACGAGCAGTACTTC. Encoded protein: CASSLGERTSGEYEQYF.

The genes are TRBV6-1 and TRBJ1-4, with D perhaps matching TRBD1 (5 bases). Germline assignment: CDR1 MNHNS and CDR2 SASEGT. The CDR3 loop spans 14 amino acids. V was trimmed by 7 bases and J by 12 bases, leaving 21 bases between them. CDR3 coding DNA: TGTGCCAGCACTCCCACGGGGGGGTCGGGAGAACTGTTTTTT. Encoded protein: CASTPTGGSGELFF.

The V gene is TRBV29-1, the J gene TRBJ1-2; D is possibly TRBD1 (6 bases). The CDR3 has 13 residues. Trimming shortened V by 7 bases and J by 3 bases, and 15 bases separated the two germline ends. Germline V gene lookup returns CDR1 SQVTM and CDR2 ANQGSEA. The CDR3 DNA is TGCAGCGCCGACCTAGGACAGTACTATGGCTACACCTTC. Amino acid sequence: CSADLGQYYGYTF. The full variable domain, rest sourced from reference TRBV29-1 and TRBJ1-2, is SAVISQKPSRDICQRGTSLTIQCQVDSQVTMMFWYRQQPGQSLTLIATANQGSEATYESGFVIDKFPISRPNLTFSTLTVSNMSPEDSSIYLCSADLGQYYGYTFGSGTRLTVV.

The gene calls are TRBV19 and TRBJ1-5; 9 nucleotides agree with TRBD1. Trimming at V came to 6 bases and at J to 4 bases, leaving 4 bases not matched to a gene. CDR1 LNHDA and CDR2 SQIVND come from the germline V gene (reference sequence). The CDR3 runs to 14 residues. Written as DNA, the CDR3 is TGTGCCAGTAGCACCGGGACAGGGAATCAGCCCCAGCATTTT. Translating gives CASSTGTGNQPQHF.

The V call is TRBV5-6, the J call TRBJ2-6; D is perhaps TRBD1 (6 bases). The CDR3 loop spans 18 amino acids. Trimming removed 0 bases from V and 3 bases from J, with 16 bases in between. Germline lookup yields CDR1 SGHDT and CDR2 YYEEEE. The CDR3 coding sequence is TGTGCCAGCAGCTTGGTTTCAGGGGACCTTTTTGGGGCCAACGTCCTGACTTTC. Its protein product is CASSLVSGDLFGANVLTF. The full variable domain, its missing parts supplied by reference TRBV5-6 and TRBJ2-6, is DAGVTQSPTHLIKTRGQQVTLRCSPKSGHDTVSWYQQALGQGPQFIFQYYEEEERQRGNFPDRFSGHQFPNYSSELNVNALLLGDSALYLCASSLVSGDLFGANVLTFGAGSRLTVL.